These T cell receptor beta chains were read from a single sample in a study of blood T cell repertoires in COVID-19. The protocol was immunoSEQ multiplex PCR, while the TCRdb copy is restricted to in-frame clones and leaves out a portion. The sample comprises approximately 170,000 clones, about nine tenths of which are singletons, and 9.5% to 12% rests with the top ten. The material sequenced was peripheral blood. The receptors originated from a woman aged 55-69 years with COVID-19, enrolled during active disease. Both conserved end residues are part of each CDR3. Each record gives: V gene, J gene, D gene, clone size, CDR3 DNA, CDR3 protein. The D gene is left open where the match is weak. The size field is filled for only some rows; it gives once, few, many or a size class.

v_call: TRBV13
j_call: TRBJ2-2
d_call: NA
clone_size: NA
cdr3_nt: TGTGCCAGCAAGGGAGCTGTGGACACCGGGGAGCTGTTTTTT
cdr3_aa: CASKGAVDTGELFF

v_call: TRBV2
j_call: TRBJ1-5
d_call: TRBD1
clone_size: NA
cdr3_nt: TGTGCCAGCAGTGAAACAGGGGGGCCCCAGCATTTT
cdr3_aa: CASSETGGPQHF

v_call: TRBV6-6
j_call: TRBJ1-1
d_call: TRBD1
clone_size: NA
cdr3_nt: TGTGCCAGCACCCTGGGACAGGGAGAAACTGAAGCTTTCTTT
cdr3_aa: CASTLGQGETEAFF

v_call: TRBV9
j_call: TRBJ2-2
d_call: NA
clone_size: NA
cdr3_nt: TGTGCCAGCAGCGTAGTTGGCGGAGGGGAGCTGTTTTTT
cdr3_aa: CASSVVGGGELFF

v_call: TRBV5-1
j_call: TRBJ2-4
d_call: TRBD1
clone_size: once
cdr3_nt: TGCGCCAGCAGCTTGTTAGGGGGCAGGGCGAACATTCAGTACTTC
cdr3_aa: CASSLLGGRANIQYF

v_call: TRBV28
j_call: TRBJ1-2
d_call: NA
clone_size: NA
cdr3_nt: TGTGCCAGCCGCCCGACAGGAAACTATGGCTACACCTTC
cdr3_aa: CASRPTGNYGYTF

v_call: TRBV11-2
j_call: TRBJ2-2
d_call: TRBD2
clone_size: few
cdr3_nt: TGTGCCAGCAGCCCTCGACTAGCGGCGAACACCGGGGAGCTGTTTTTT
cdr3_aa: CASSPRLAANTGELFF

v_call: TRBV28
j_call: TRBJ1-5
d_call: TRBD1
clone_size: NA
cdr3_nt: TGTGCCAGCAGCCGACAGGGTCCGTCCAATCAGCCCCAGCATTTT
cdr3_aa: CASSRQGPSNQPQHF

v_call: TRBV2
j_call: TRBJ2-2
d_call: TRBD2
clone_size: NA
cdr3_nt: TGTGCCAGCAGTGTTCTAGCGGGAGGTTTGTACACCGGGGAGCTGTTTTTT
cdr3_aa: CASSVLAGGLYTGELFF

v_call: TRBV25-1
j_call: TRBJ2-5
d_call: NA
clone_size: NA
cdr3_nt: TGTGCCAGCGGCACTAGGCGGGGTCAAGAGACCCAGTACTTC
cdr3_aa: CASGTRRGQETQYF

v_call: TRBV4-2
j_call: TRBJ1-1
d_call: NA
clone_size: NA
cdr3_nt: TGTGCCAGCAGCCGAGTCCTCCGACAGGCGATAAACACTGAAGCTTTCTTT
cdr3_aa: CASSRVLRQAINTEAFF

v_call: TRBV21-1
j_call: TRBJ2-7
d_call: NA
clone_size: NA
cdr3_nt: TGTGCCAGCAGCAGGGGACTAGCGGAAACCTACGAGCAGTACTTC
cdr3_aa: CASSRGLAETYEQYF

v_call: TRBV5-1
j_call: TRBJ1-2
d_call: NA
clone_size: NA
cdr3_nt: TGCGCCAGCAGCTGGACAGTCAACGGAGGCTACACCTTC
cdr3_aa: CASSWTVNGGYTF

v_call: TRBV7-2
j_call: TRBJ1-2
d_call: TRBD1
clone_size: NA
cdr3_nt: TGTGCCAGCAGCCCAGCGGACAGGGCTAACTATGGCTACACCTTC
cdr3_aa: CASSPADRANYGYTF

v_call: TRBV6-5
j_call: TRBJ1-1
d_call: NA
clone_size: NA
cdr3_nt: TGTGCGGAGGGTAAAGGTGGTGGCACTGAAGCTTTCTTT
cdr3_aa: CAEGKGGGTEAFF

v_call: TRBV6-6
j_call: TRBJ1-5
d_call: NA
clone_size: NA
cdr3_nt: TGTGCCAGCAGTTACGGGGAGCCTTATAGCAATCAGCCCCAGCATTTT
cdr3_aa: CASSYGEPYSNQPQHF

v_call: TRBV6-2/TRBV6-3
j_call: TRBJ2-7
d_call: NA
clone_size: few
cdr3_nt: TGTGCCAGCAGTTACCCCCCAAAGCGCCACTCCTACGAGCAGTACTTC
cdr3_aa: CASSYPPKRHSYEQYF

v_call: TRBV30
j_call: TRBJ2-7
d_call: TRBD2
clone_size: NA
cdr3_nt: TGTGCCTGGCGTCTTCCGGGGGGCTCCTACGAGCAGTACTTC
cdr3_aa: CAWRLPGGSYEQYF

v_call: TRBV9
j_call: TRBJ2-1
d_call: TRBD2
clone_size: NA
cdr3_nt: TGTGCCAGCAGCGCTAGCGGGAGGGAAAATGAGCAGTTCTTC
cdr3_aa: CASSASGRENEQFF

v_call: TRBV7-6
j_call: TRBJ2-2
d_call: TRBD2
clone_size: NA
cdr3_nt: TGTGCCAGCAGCTTACTTCCTAGCGGGAGGGTGTTTGACACCGGGGAGCTGTTTTTT
cdr3_aa: CASSLLPSGRVFDTGELFF

v_call: TRBV6-5
j_call: TRBJ2-7
d_call: NA
clone_size: NA
cdr3_nt: TGTGCCAGCAGTACCCGGGGGTACGAGCAGTACTTC
cdr3_aa: CASSTRGYEQYF

v_call: TRBV2
j_call: TRBJ2-3
d_call: NA
clone_size: NA
cdr3_nt: TGTGCCAGCGTAGTTAGCACAGATACGCAGTATTTT
cdr3_aa: CASVVSTDTQYF

v_call: TRBV27
j_call: TRBJ2-1
d_call: NA
clone_size: NA
cdr3_nt: TGTGCCAGCAGTCCCAGCGTGAGCTCCTACAATGAGCAGTTCTTC
cdr3_aa: CASSPSVSSYNEQFF

v_call: TRBV2
j_call: TRBJ2-1
d_call: TRBD1
clone_size: once
cdr3_nt: TGTGCCATCGCGGCTACAGGGGTATCCTACAATGAGCAGTTCTTC
cdr3_aa: CAIAATGVSYNEQFF

v_call: TRBV6-5
j_call: TRBJ2-1
d_call: NA
clone_size: NA
cdr3_nt: TGTGCCAGCTCGGGAAGCTCCTACAATGAGCAGTTCTTC
cdr3_aa: CASSGSSYNEQFF

v_call: TRBV9
j_call: TRBJ2-1
d_call: TRBD2
clone_size: NA
cdr3_nt: TGTGCCAGCAGCGTAACGGGACTAGCGGGAGGGAAGAATGAGCAGTTCTTC
cdr3_aa: CASSVTGLAGGKNEQFF

v_call: TRBV5-4
j_call: TRBJ1-2
d_call: TRBD1
clone_size: once
cdr3_nt: TGTGCCAGCAGCTCGGACAGGGGTGTTAGCTACACCTTC
cdr3_aa: CASSSDRGVSYTF